Listed here are 9 T cell receptor beta chains from one sample, sequenced in a study of post-analysis software for immune sequencing data. TCR beta cDNA libraries included unique molecular identifiers. TCRdb called the PCR reads again in MiXCR, with one record for every CDR3 protein. Of hundreds of thousands of distinct CDR3 sequences listed, around 40% are singletons. For these receptors, no antigen is known. Study results and limitations: Patients carried 5 or 6 TRBV segments more frequently than controls did, and TRBV5-6, TRBV5-1 and TRBV20-1 were among them.

Material for sequencing was blood. These receptors were collected from a girl aged 5 to 17 with multiple sclerosis.

This clonotype has just one count. The J gene is TRBJ2-3, the V gene TRBV5-1; possibly TRBD1 for D (6 bases). With 4 bases removed from V and 3 bases from J, the gap between germline ends came to 12 bases. From germline, CDR1 is SGHRS and CDR2 YFSETQ. This CDR3 comprises 14 residues. CDR3 protein: CASSENRATDTQYF. The CDR3, as DNA: TGCGCCAGCAGCGAAAACAGGGCAACAGATACGCAGTATTTT. The full variable domain, in which reference TRBV5-1 and TRBJ2-3 provide the parts outside the CDR3, is KAGVTQTPRYLIKTRGQQVTLSCSPISGHRSVSWYQQTPGQGLQFLFEYFSETQRNKGNFPGRFSGRQFSNSRSEMNVSTLELGDSALYLCASSENRATDTQYFGPGTRLTVL.

The chain has TRBV6-5 and TRBJ2-2; 7 bases align to TRBD2. V was pared by 6 bases and J by 5 bases, with 9 bases of the junction left unmatched. CDR1 is MNHEY, CDR2 SVGAGI, per germline. The CDR3 has 15 residues. CDR3 DNA sequence: TGTGCCAGCAGCCGCCCAGGGAGGGGTACCGGGGAGCTGTTTTTT. This encodes CASSRPGRGTGELFF.

The rearrangement joins TRBV4-1 to TRBJ2-7, with 9 bases fitting TRBD2. After removal of 1 base from V and 4 bases from J, the junction contained 5 bases not matched to a gene. The CDR3 has 15 amino acids. Germline CDR1 reads MGHRA; CDR2 reads YSYEKL. CDR3 sequence: CASSQGLAVNYEQYF. As DNA, the CDR3 is TGCGCCAGCAGCCAAGGACTAGCGGTAAATTACGAGCAGTACTTC.

This clonotype was seen a handful of times. The chain carries TRBV29-1 and TRBJ1-2; D is possibly TRBD1 (6 bases). The CDR3 runs to 11 residues. Trimming shortened V by 1 base and J by 6 bases, and 6 bases separated the two germline ends. In germline, CDR1 is SQVTM, CDR2 ANQGSEA. The CDR3 spells CSVEGQDGYTF. The CDR3, as DNA: TGCAGCGTTGAAGGACAGGATGGCTACACCTTC.

The chain joins TRBV5-1 to TRBJ1-1, with D perhaps matching TRBD1 (6 bases). There are 15 residues in the CDR3. Trimming took 4 bases from V and 1 from J, leaving 14 bases between them. In germline, CDR1 is SGHRS, CDR2 YFSETQ. CDR3 loop: CASSPTQGGNTEAFF. In DNA form, the CDR3 reads TGCGCCAGCAGCCCCACACAAGGGGGGAACACTGAAGCTTTCTTT.

The genes are TRBV5-1 and TRBJ2-1; maybe TRBD2 (6 bases). The CDR3 has 14 residues. Germline CDR1 and CDR2: SGHRS and YFSETQ. V was cut by 4 bases and J by 2 bases, with 10 bases left in between. CDR3 sequence reads: CASSPVAAYNEQFF. For the CDR3, the DNA is TGCGCCAGCAGCCCCGTAGCGGCCTACAATGAGCAGTTCTTC. Full variable domain (remainder filled in from reference TRBV5-1 and TRBJ2-1): KAGVTQTPRYLIKTRGQQVTLSCSPISGHRSVSWYQQTPGQGLQFLFEYFSETQRNKGNFPGRFSGRQFSNSRSEMNVSTLELGDSALYLCASSPVAAYNEQFFGPGTRLTVL.

The chain carries TRBV12-3 or TRBV12-4 and TRBJ1-2; D might be TRBD1 (5 bases). Trimming removed 5 bases from V and 2 bases from J, with 9 bases in between. The CDR3 is 13 amino acids. This chain's CDR3 is CASSDDSNYGYTF. The CDR3 bases are TGTGCCAGCAGTGATGACAGCAACTATGGCTACACCTTC.

This chain uses TRBV10-3 with TRBJ2-7; maybe TRBD2 (5 bases). The length of the CDR3 is 13 residues. The ends were cut back, 8 bases at V and 3 bases at J, with 14 bases in the middle. CDR1 and CDR2 from the germline V gene are ENHRY and SYGVKD. CDR3 sequence: CAISAGIDYEQYF. DNA for the CDR3: TGTGCCATCTCGGCGGGTATAGACTACGAGCAGTACTTC.

With regard to this clonotype: A read error may produce the germline difference seen at one junction end. This chain links TRBV20-1 with TRBJ1-2, with TRBD1 matching 7 bases. This CDR3 region has 11 residues. The germline V gene encodes CDR1 DFQATT and CDR2 SNEGSKA (reference sequence). CDR3 sequence reads: CSATRGDGCTF. The CDR3 nucleotides read TGCAGTGCTACCAGGGGGGATGGCTGCACCTTC.